This T cell receptor beta chain was recorded in a study of cytomegalovirus exposure and HLA in healthy donors. Regarding the study as a whole: While the bulk of TCR sequences proved rare, some public TCRs turned up in many donors.

Germline V CDR1 and CDR2: MNHEY, SMNVEV (reference sequence). V dropped 7 bases and J dropped 2 bases, with 10 bases sitting between them. The CDR3 runs 13 residues. The protocol was immunoSEQ multiplex PCR, while the TCRdb copy is restricted to in-frame clones and leaves out a portion. The table lists 110,000 to 150,000 clones, less than 90% of them singletons, with 2.9% in the top ten. Concerning this clone itself: Antigen specificity is unknown.

The sequence derives from a man aged 18 to 29 in good health and CMV-seronegative. The sample consisted of PBMCs. This chain links TRBV27 with TRBJ2-3; D is possibly TRBD2 (6 bases). In nucleotides, the CDR3 is TGTGCCAGCAATGGCGGGACCACAGATACGCAGTATTTT. This sequence encodes CASNGGTTDTQYF.